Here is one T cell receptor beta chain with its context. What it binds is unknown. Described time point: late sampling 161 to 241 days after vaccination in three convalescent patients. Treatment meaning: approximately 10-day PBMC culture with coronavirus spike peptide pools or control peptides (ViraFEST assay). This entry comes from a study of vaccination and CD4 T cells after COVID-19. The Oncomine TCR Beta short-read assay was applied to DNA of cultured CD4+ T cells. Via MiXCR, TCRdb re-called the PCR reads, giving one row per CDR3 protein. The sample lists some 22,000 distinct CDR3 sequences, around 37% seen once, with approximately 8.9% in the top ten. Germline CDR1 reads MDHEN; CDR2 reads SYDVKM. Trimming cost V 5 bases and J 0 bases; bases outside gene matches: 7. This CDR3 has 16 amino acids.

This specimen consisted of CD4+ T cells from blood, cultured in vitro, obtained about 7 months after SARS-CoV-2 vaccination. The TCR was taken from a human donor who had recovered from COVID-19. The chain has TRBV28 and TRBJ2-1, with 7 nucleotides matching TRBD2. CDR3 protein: CASSPLATSSYNEQFF. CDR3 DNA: TGTGCCAGCAGTCCACTAGCGACCAGCTCCTACAATGAGCAGTTCTTC.